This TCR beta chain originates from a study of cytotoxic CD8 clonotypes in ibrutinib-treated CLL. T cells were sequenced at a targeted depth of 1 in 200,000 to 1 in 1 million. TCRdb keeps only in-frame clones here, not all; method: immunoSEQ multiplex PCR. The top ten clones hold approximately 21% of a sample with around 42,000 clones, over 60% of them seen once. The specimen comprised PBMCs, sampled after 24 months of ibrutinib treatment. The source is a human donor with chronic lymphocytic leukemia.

As DNA, the CDR3 is TGTGCCAGCAGTGGAGGATTTGGCTACACCTTC. This gives the protein CASSGGFGYTF. This chain links TRBV2 with TRBJ1-2, with D unresolved. The V gene lost 4 bases and the J gene lost 7 bases, with 7 bases spanning the gap. The CDR3 has 11 residues. Germline V gene lookup returns CDR1 SNHLY and CDR2 FYNNEI.